This paragraph reports one T cell receptor (beta chain). Its antigen is as yet unknown. The source of the sample is a study of cytomegalovirus exposure and HLA in healthy donors. The study, taken as a whole, reports: In a later analysis, DRB1 alleles had the most associated TCRs; HLA-C alleles the fewest. CMV serostatus was the sole immune exposure data available. Among TCR sequences, most were rare, though some public TCRs appeared in many donors. Presence/absence analyses assumed roughly uniform sequencing depth across donors.

PCR amplification relied on 60 Vbeta primers (plus 13 Jbeta primers). The assay was immunoSEQ multiplex PCR, and TCRdb's table has in-frame clones only and misses some. The table records 25,000 to 40,000 clones, roughly 69% of them present only once. This CDR3 has 12 residues. Between the trimmed V and J ends, which lost 7 bases and 9 bases, there was a span of 13 bases. CDR1 is LGHNT, CDR2 FRNRAP, per germline. The chain joins TRBV12-5 to TRBJ2-1, with D unclear. The receptor's source is a man aged 50-59 years in good health and CMV-seropositive. Source material: PBMCs. In nucleotides, the CDR3 is TGTGCTAGTGCCTTACTCCGAGGTGAGCAGTTCTTC. Amino acid sequence: CASALLRGEQFF. Filled out from reference TRBV12-5 and TRBJ2-1, the complete variable domain reads DARVTQTPRHKVTEMGQEVTMRCQPILGHNTVFWYRQTMMQGLELLAYFRNRAPLDDSGMPKDRFSAEMPDATLATLKIQPSEPRDSAVYFCASALLRGEQFFGPGTRLTVL.